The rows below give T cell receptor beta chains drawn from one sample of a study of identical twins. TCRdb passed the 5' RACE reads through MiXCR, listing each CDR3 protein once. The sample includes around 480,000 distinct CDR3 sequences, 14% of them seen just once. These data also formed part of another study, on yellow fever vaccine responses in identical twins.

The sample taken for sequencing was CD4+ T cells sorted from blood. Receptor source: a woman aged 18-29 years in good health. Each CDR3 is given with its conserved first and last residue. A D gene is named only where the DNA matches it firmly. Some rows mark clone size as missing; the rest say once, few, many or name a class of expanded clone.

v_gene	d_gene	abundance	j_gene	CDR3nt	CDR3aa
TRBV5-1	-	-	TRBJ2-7	TGCGCCAGCAGCCATTCCACAGGGCCGCTTTTCTCCTACGAGCAGTACTTC	CASSHSTGPLFSYEQYF
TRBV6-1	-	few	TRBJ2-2	TGTGCCAGCAGCGTACGCACTGGACGTTTCGGGGAGCTGTTTTTT	CASSVRTGRFGELFF
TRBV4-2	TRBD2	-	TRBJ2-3	TGTGCCAGCAGCCAAGATAAAACAGCGGGGGGGCGTACAGATACGCAGTATTTT	CASSQDKTAGGRTDTQYF
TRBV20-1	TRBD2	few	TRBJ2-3	TGCAGTGCAGGTCTAGCGGGGGGGAGCGCAGATACGCAGTATTTT	CSAGLAGGSADTQYF
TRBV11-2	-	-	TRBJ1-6	TGTGCCAGCAGCCAACTAAATTCACCCCTCCACTTT	CASSQLNSPLHF
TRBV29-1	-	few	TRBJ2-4	TGCAGCGTTGAATTTGTGGGGCGCGGGGCCAAAAACATTCAGTACTTC	CSVEFVGRGAKNIQYF
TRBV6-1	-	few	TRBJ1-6	TGTGCCACCTATTGGGGCTCCTATAATTCACCCCTCCACTTT	CATYWGSYNSPLHF
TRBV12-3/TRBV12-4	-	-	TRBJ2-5	TGTGCCAGCAGTTCCGGGAAGACAGAGACCCAGTACTTC	CASSSGKTETQYF
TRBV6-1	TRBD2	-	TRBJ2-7	TGTGCCAGCAGTCAAGCTGTAGCGGGGCCGGTTATTAACGAGCAGTACTTC	CASSQAVAGPVINEQYF
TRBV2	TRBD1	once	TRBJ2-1	TGTGCCAGCAGTAGACAGGGGGGATATGAGCAGTTCTTC	CASSRQGGYEQFF
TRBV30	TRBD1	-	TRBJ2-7	TGTGCCTGGATTCATCAGGGGGCTTTTTACGAGCAGTACTTC	CAWIHQGAFYEQYF
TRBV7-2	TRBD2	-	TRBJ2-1	TGTGCCAGCAGCCCAGCGGGACGGGCCCACAATGAGCAGTTCTTC	CASSPAGRAHNEQFF
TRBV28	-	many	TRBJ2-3	TGTGCCAGCAACCGGGGCGGCACAGATACGCAGTATTTT	CASNRGGTDTQYF
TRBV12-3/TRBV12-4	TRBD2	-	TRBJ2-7	TGTGCCAGCAGTTTGGGGGACAGGGGTGCTAGCGGGAGGGCCTACGAGCAGTACTTC	CASSLGDRGASGRAYEQYF
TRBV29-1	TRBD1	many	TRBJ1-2	TGCAGCGTCGCGACAGGGGTTAATGGCTACACCTTC	CSVATGVNGYTF
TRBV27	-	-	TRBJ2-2	TGTGCCAGCAGTTTCGCGAACACCGGGGAGCTGTTTTTT	CASSFANTGELFF
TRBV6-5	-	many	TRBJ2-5	TGTGCCAGCAGTTACTCATTAGAGCGGGAGACCCAGTACTTC	CASSYSLERETQYF
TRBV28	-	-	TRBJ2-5	TGTGCCAGCAGTCGTTGGGAGGTCCAAGAGACCCAGTACTTC	CASSRWEVQETQYF
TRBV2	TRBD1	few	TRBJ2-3	TGTGCCAGCAGTCTCACCGCAGGGGGAGTTGTTACGCAGTATTTT	CASSLTAGGVVTQYF
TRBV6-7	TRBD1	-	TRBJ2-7	TGTGCCAGCAGTTACTTTAGGACAGGGCAAGGCTACGAGCAGTACTTC	CASSYFRTGQGYEQYF
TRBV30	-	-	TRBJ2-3	TGTGCCTGGAGTGTGGCGGGGCTCGGAGATACGCAGTATTTT	CAWSVAGLGDTQYF
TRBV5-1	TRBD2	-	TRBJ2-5	TGCGCCAGCAGTCGCGGGGGGCCCCAGTCACAAGAGACCCAGTACTTC	CASSRGGPQSQETQYF
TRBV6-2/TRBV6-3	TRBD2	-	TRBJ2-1	TGTGCCCACTCGGCGGGAGGCTGGAATGAGCAGTTCTTC	CAHSAGGWNEQFF
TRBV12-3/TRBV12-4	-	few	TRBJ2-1	TGTGCCAGCCGGGGGCCAGGGTCCAATGAGCAGTTCTTC	CASRGPGSNEQFF
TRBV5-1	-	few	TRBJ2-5	TGCGCCAGCAGCTCGGAAGGAGCGTCCGAGACCCAGTACTTC	CASSSEGASETQYF
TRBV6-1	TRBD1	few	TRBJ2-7	TGTGCCAGCAGCATACCCGGGACAGGGCACTACGAGCAGTACTTC	CASSIPGTGHYEQYF
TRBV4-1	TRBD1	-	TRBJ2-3	TGCGCCAGCAGCCAATTGGGCTTGGACAGGGAGGCAGATACGCAGTATTTT	CASSQLGLDREADTQYF
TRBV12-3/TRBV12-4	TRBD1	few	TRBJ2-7	TGTGCCAGCAGTTTAGGCGTGACAGGGCACGAGCAGTACTTC	CASSLGVTGHEQYF
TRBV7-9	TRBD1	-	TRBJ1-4	TGTGCCAGCAGCTTAGCCGGACAGGTTTTAAATGAAAAACTGTTTTTT	CASSLAGQVLNEKLFF
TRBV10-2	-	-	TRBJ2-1	TGCGCCAGCAGTGACCTAGGCTTAACCAATGAGCAGTTCTTC	CASSDLGLTNEQFF
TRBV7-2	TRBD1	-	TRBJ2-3	TGTGCCAGCAGCTCCCGACAGGGTACGCAGTATTTT	CASSSRQGTQYF
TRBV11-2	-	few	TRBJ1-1	TGTGCCAGCAGCTTAGCCAGGAAGAACACTGAAGCTTTCTTT	CASSLARKNTEAFF
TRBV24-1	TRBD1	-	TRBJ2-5	TGTGCCACCAAGGGGGCCGGGGAGACCCAGTACTTC	CATKGAGETQYF
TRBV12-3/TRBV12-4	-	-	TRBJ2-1	TGTGCCAGCAGTTTCGGGGGAGGCCGATCCAATGAGCAGTTCTTC	CASSFGGGRSNEQFF
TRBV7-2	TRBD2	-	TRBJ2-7	TGTGCCAGCAGCTTAACCCCTAGCGGAATGAGCTCCTACGAGCAGTACTTC	CASSLTPSGMSSYEQYF
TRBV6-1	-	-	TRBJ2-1	TGTGCCAGCAGTGAAGCATGGTTCGGGAATGAGCAGTTCTTC	CASSEAWFGNEQFF
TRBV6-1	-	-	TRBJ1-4	TGTGCCAGCAGTGACCGAGGGGGGGAAGGAGAAAAACTGTTTTTT	CASSDRGGEGEKLFF
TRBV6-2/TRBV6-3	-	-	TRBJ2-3	TGTGCCAGCACCCTACTAGGGACACCCACAGATACGCAGTATTTT	CASTLLGTPTDTQYF
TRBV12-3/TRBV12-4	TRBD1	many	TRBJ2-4	TGTGCCAGCAGTTTATTAGAACCCGGGACAGGGGATTCGTATCTAGCCAAAAACATTCAGTACTTC	CASSLLEPGTGDSYLAKNIQYF
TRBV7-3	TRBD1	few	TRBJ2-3	TGTGCCAGCAGCTTAACCGGGGACAGGGTACCAGATACGCAGTATTTT	CASSLTGDRVPDTQYF
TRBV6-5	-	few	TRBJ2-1	TGTGCCAGCAGTTACTCGGCAGACTACAATGAGCAGTTCTTC	CASSYSADYNEQFF
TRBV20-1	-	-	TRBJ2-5	TGCAGTGCTCTCGGGAAGCGGCAAGAGACCCAGTACTTC	CSALGKRQETQYF
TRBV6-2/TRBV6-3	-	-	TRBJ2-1	TGTGCCAGCAGTGGGGCCGGGACGGGGCCAAAAATCGGGCAGTTCTTC	CASSGAGTGPKIGQFF
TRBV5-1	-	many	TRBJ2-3	TGCGCCAGCAGCTTGGAGATATCCACAGATACGCAGTATTTT	CASSLEISTDTQYF
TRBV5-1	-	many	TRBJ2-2	TGCGCCAGCAGTCAGGGTAACACCGGGGAGCTGTTTTTT	CASSQGNTGELFF
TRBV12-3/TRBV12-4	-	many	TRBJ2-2	TGTGCCAGCAGTTCTGACGCTACCGGGGAGCTGTTTTTT	CASSSDATGELFF
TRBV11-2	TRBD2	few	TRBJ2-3	TGTGCCAGCAGCTTGAGTCACGGGGGGGCAGATACGCAGTATTTT	CASSLSHGGADTQYF
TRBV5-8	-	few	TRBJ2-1	TGTGCCAGCAGCTCGGGGGACAACTACAATGAGCAGTTCTTC	CASSSGDNYNEQFF
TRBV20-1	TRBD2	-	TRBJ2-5	TGCAGTGCTAGCCTGTCGGGGGGAAAAGAGACCCAGTACTTC	CSASLSGGKETQYF
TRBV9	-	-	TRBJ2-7	TGTGCCAGCAGCGCCCATGGTGGCTGGTACGAGCAGTACTTC	CASSAHGGWYEQYF
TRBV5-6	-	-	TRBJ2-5	TGTGCCAGCAGCTTGATCAAAGTCCAAGAGACCCAGTACTTC	CASSLIKVQETQYF